These 26 T cell receptor beta chains came from one sample sequenced in a study of identical twins. TCRdb re-derived calls from the 5' RACE reads in MiXCR, one entry per CDR3 protein. This sample has approximately 1.8 million distinct CDR3 sequences, with under 35% found just once. Sequencing was performed on cord blood. These TCRs come from a newborn girl in good health.

This clonotype was found once. The DNA for the CDR3 is TGCAGTTACCGGGACTACAATGAGCAGTACTTC. Encoded protein: CSYRDYNEQYF. The chain carries TRBV20-1 and TRBJ2-7; TRBD2 agrees at 7 bases. The CDR3 is made up of 11 amino acids. With V trimmed by 8 bases and J by 7 bases, 8 bases remained unmatched. Germline assignment: CDR1 DFQATT and CDR2 SNEGSKA (reference sequence).

This clonotype was seen a single time. The chain carries TRBV21-1 and TRBJ1-6. TRBV21-1 constitutes a pseudogene. The CDR3 extends over 18 amino acids. This CDR3 reads CASSNSRTYSQHNSPLHF. CDR3 coding DNA: TGTGCCAGCAGCAATTCCAGGACCTATTCACAACACAATTCACCCCTCCACTTT.

Many counts were recorded for this clonotype. The chain uses TRBV29-1 and TRBJ1-4, with D hard to call. Looked up from germline, CDR1 is SQVTM and CDR2 is ANQGSEA. Trimming took 4 bases from V and 7 from J, leaving 10 bases between them. This CDR3 is built from 12 residues. Written as DNA, the CDR3 is TGCAGCGTTGTGAGAGGCAGTGAAAAACTGTTTTTT. Its protein is CSVVRGSEKLFF.

CDR3 in DNA: TGTGCCAGCAGTTTCCGGGACAGGGTTCCCTACGAGCAGTACTTC. Its protein product is CASSFRDRVPYEQYF. The V call is TRBV12-3 or TRBV12-4, the J call TRBJ2-7, with 9 nucleotides matching TRBD1. V trimming: 3 bases; J trimming: 2 bases; junction bases outside the gene matches: 5. The CDR3 contains 15 residues.

This clonotype came up a few times. This chain uses TRBV20-1 with TRBJ2-4; the D is unclear. This CDR3 has 15 residues. Per germline, CDR1 DFQATT and CDR2 SNEGSKA (reference sequence). V gave up 2 bases and J gave up 7 bases, with 18 bases separating them. The CDR3 DNA reads as TGCAGTGCTAGACCGAAATGGGCCCAACCCAACATTCAGTACTTC. It is translated as CSARPKWAQPNIQYF.

V and J are TRBV29-1 and TRBJ1-1; 7 bases are a match to TRBD1. CDR1 and CDR2 (germline): SQVTM, ANQGSEA. The CDR3 length is 12 residues. V lost 3 bases to trimming and J lost 8 bases; unmatched junction nucleotides: 6. CDR3 bases: TGCAGCGTTGATCGGGGCAGGGGGGAAGCTTTCTTT. Translated: CSVDRGRGEAFF.

The rearrangement links TRBV24-1 to TRBJ1-3; D is uncertain. This CDR3 is 12 amino acids long. The germline CDR1 and CDR2 sequences are KGHDR and SFDVKD. Deletions cut 8 bases from V and 4 bases from J, with 8 bases between. CDR3 in DNA: TGTGCCACCATCACGGAGGGAAACACCATATATTTT. This gives the protein CATITEGNTIYF.

This clonotype was picked up a small number of times. The genes are TRBV20-1 and TRBJ1-1; D might be TRBD1 (6 bases). The CDR3 spans 14 residues. V gave up 5 bases and J gave up 0 bases, with 13 bases separating them. Per germline, CDR1 DFQATT and CDR2 SNEGSKA (reference sequence). CDR3 nucleotide sequence: TGCAGTGCTCAGAGGGGACACCTGAACACTGAAGCTTTCTTT. This gives the protein CSAQRGHLNTEAFF.

The sample holds a few counts of this clonotype. CDR3 coding DNA: TGTGCCAGTTGTTTATGGGAGACCCAGTACTTC. Its protein is CASCLWETQYF. The chain has TRBV2 and TRBJ2-5; D is ambiguous. V lost 9 bases, J lost 5 bases, and 10 bases lay in between. The germline CDR1 and CDR2 sequences are SNHLY and FYNNEI. This CDR3 contains 11 residues.

This clonotype was detected only a few times. This sequence joins TRBV6-2 or TRBV6-3 and TRBJ2-7; TRBD2 aligns across 9 bases. The CDR3 consists of 15 residues. The V segment lost 0 bases and the J segment 4 bases; nucleotides outside the gene matches: 4. CDR1 MNHEY and CDR2 SVGEGT come from the germline V gene. The CDR3 DNA reads TGTGCCAGCAGTTACTCGGGCAGCGGGGGGTACGAGCAGTACTTC. This sequence encodes CASSYSGSGGYEQYF.

This clonotype was seen more than once but under ten times. The chain uses TRBV12-3 or TRBV12-4 and TRBJ1-2, with D tentatively TRBD1 (6 bases). V was trimmed by 6 bases and J by 3 bases, leaving 11 bases between them. The CDR3 runs to 13 residues. The CDR3 sequence is CASSPDRHYGYTF. Here the CDR3 DNA reads TGTGCCAGCAGCCCCGACAGGCACTATGGCTACACCTTC.

V usage is TRBV27 and J usage is TRBJ2-3, with D perhaps matching TRBD1 or TRBD2 (5 bases each). Trimming shortened V by 4 bases and J by 1 base, and 18 bases separated the two germline ends. Germline V lookup: CDR1 MNHEY, CDR2 SMNVEV (reference sequence). This CDR3 has 17 residues. CDR3 amino acids: CASSSPTYRGGTDTQYF. The CDR3 coding sequence is TGTGCCAGCAGTTCTCCTACTTACAGAGGGGGCACAGATACGCAGTATTTT.

The J gene is TRBJ2-1, the V gene TRBV7-2; 10 bases are shared with TRBD1. There are 14 residues in the CDR3. Unmatched junction bases numbered 4, after V lost 3 bases and J lost 8 bases. CDR1 and CDR2 from the germline V gene are SGHTA and FQGNSA. This CDR3 is CASSFRQGADEQFF. The CDR3 nucleotides read TGTGCCAGCAGCTTCAGACAGGGGGCCGATGAGCAGTTCTTC.

This clonotype has a handful of counts. The chain employs TRBV20-1 and TRBJ2-1; TRBD2 matches at 9 bases. Trimming cost V 0 bases and J 4 bases; bases outside gene matches: 4. This CDR3 is 15 amino acids long. CDR1 is DFQATT, CDR2 SNEGSKA, per germline (reference sequence). The CDR3 loop reads CSARDHTSGYNEQFF. The CDR3 nucleotides read TGCAGTGCTAGAGATCACACTAGCGGGTACAATGAGCAGTTCTTC.

This clonotype was found a few times. This sequence joins TRBV20-1 and TRBJ2-1; TRBD1 is a possible D gene (6 bases). V was shortened by 6 bases and J by 4 bases, with 10 bases between the two germline ends. The CDR3 covers 12 residues. Germline lookup yields CDR1 DFQATT and CDR2 SNEGSKA (reference sequence). CDR3 loop: CSARTEYNEQFF. The CDR3, as DNA: TGCAGTGCCCGGACAGAGTACAATGAGCAGTTCTTC.

This clonotype was seen more than once but under ten times. This sequence joins TRBV10-3 and TRBJ2-5; 11 bases are a match to TRBD2. There are 15 residues in the CDR3. Germline values: CDR1 ENHRY, CDR2 SYGVKD. V gave up 10 bases and J gave up 2 bases; unmatched junction bases: 9. The CDR3: CATIPGLAAQETQYF. The CDR3 DNA reads as TGTGCCACCATACCGGGACTAGCGGCTCAAGAGACCCAGTACTTC.

The CDR3 DNA follows: TGTGCCAGCAGTGAATTCGGGACAGGGGCCTACGAGCAGTACTTC. It translates to CASSEFGTGAYEQYF. The chain is built from TRBV6-1 and TRBJ2-7; 10 bases map to TRBD1. The V gene's germline CDR1 is MNHNS and CDR2 SASEGT. This CDR3 is built from 15 residues. V was clipped by 2 bases and J by 2 bases; unmatched bases: 3.

The table lists this clonotype with a few counts. This rearrangement joins TRBV4-2 to TRBJ2-7; 9 nucleotides align to TRBD1. The CDR3 has 17 residues. Looked up from germline, CDR1 is LGHNA and CDR2 is YNFKEQ. The ends lost 0 bases at V and 3 bases at J; junction bases unmatched: 9. For the CDR3, the DNA is TGTGCCAGCAGCCAAGAATATACAGGGGGCGGGAACTACGAGCAGTACTTC. Its protein product is CASSQEYTGGGNYEQYF.

In the case of this clonotype: The junction departs from the called germline gene at one end, perhaps through a read error. The chain couples TRBV6-5 to TRBJ2-2; TRBD2 aligns across 8 bases. CDR1 and CDR2 (germline): MNHEY, SVGAGI. This CDR3 has 17 amino acids. In DNA form, the CDR3 reads TGTGCCAGCAGTTACTCGCCCAATAGCGGGAACACCGGGGGGCTGTTTTTT. It is translated as CASSYSPNSGNTGGLFF.

This clonotype appeared a few times. The rearrangement joins TRBV11-2 to TRBJ1-1, with 8 bases lining up with TRBD1. CDR3 length: 13 amino acids. V trimming: 5 bases; J trimming: 11 bases; junction bases outside the gene matches: 10. CDR1 is SGHAT and CDR2 is FQNNGV in the germline V gene. For the CDR3, the DNA is TGTGCCAGCAGCCCACAGGGGGGCAGGATGGCTTTCTTT. Translating gives CASSPQGGRMAFF.

There are a few counts of this clonotype. The chain recombines TRBV25-1 with TRBJ2-1; the match to TRBD2 covers 9 bases. This CDR3 has 12 residues. Trimming removed 4 bases from V and 13 bases from J; junction bases left unmatched: 5. Per the germline V gene, CDR1 is MGHDK and CDR2 is SYGVNS. The CDR3 coding sequence is TGTGCCAGCAGTGTTCTAGCGGGGCCTCAGTTCTTC. It translates to CASSVLAGPQFF.

This clonotype has just a few counts. The chain links TRBV20-1 to TRBJ1-2; D unresolved. Looked up from germline, CDR1 is DFQATT and CDR2 is SNEGSKA (reference sequence). This CDR3 is built from 15 residues. Trimming left V 3 bases short and J 1 base short, with 15 bases between. The CDR3 region is CSARLGSEINYGYTF. Here the CDR3 DNA reads TGCAGTGCTAGGCTTGGCAGCGAAATTAACTATGGCTACACCTTC.

This chain joins TRBV25-1 and TRBJ2-7; TRBD1 aligns across 9 bases. CDR3 size: 14 residues. Germline lookup yields CDR1 MGHDK and CDR2 SYGVNS. J lost 2 bases, V lost 4 bases, and 3 bases had no gene match. In nucleotides, the CDR3 is TGTGCCAGCAGTGGGGACAGGGACCCCTACGAGCAGTACTTC. Translated, it gives CASSGDRDPYEQYF.

This clonotype was counted between two and nine times. A read error may explain this, as a much larger clone is one base away. V is TRBV5-1 and J is TRBJ2-4; 7 nucleotides agree with TRBD2. Matching the DNA end better, TRBJ2-7 makes the J call doubtful. CDR3 size: 13 residues. The V gene's germline CDR1 is SGHRS and CDR2 YFSETQ. In DNA, the CDR3 is TGCGCCAGCAGCCCTGGACTAGTCCACGAGCAGTACTTC. It yields the protein CASSPGLVHEQYF.

This clonotype was counted between two and nine times. V gene TRBV29-1 combines with J gene TRBJ1-5, with D maybe TRBD1 (5 bases). The germline gives CDR1 SQVTM, CDR2 ANQGSEA. The CDR3 runs to 13 residues. Trimming stripped 1 base from V and 6 bases from J, with 10 bases between. CDR3 coding DNA: TGCAGCGTTGAAGTAGGGGAGGGTCAGCCCCAGCATTTT. Its translation: CSVEVGEGQPQHF.

The chain's CDR3 is CASSMQGMNTEAFF. Here the CDR3 DNA reads TGTGCCAGTAGTATGCAGGGGATGAACACTGAAGCTTTCTTT. The V call is TRBV19, the J call TRBJ1-1, with D tentatively TRBD1 (6 bases). The CDR3 runs to 14 residues. Germline V CDR1 and CDR2: LNHDA, SQIVND (reference sequence). Trimming left V 3 bases short and J 0 bases short, with 8 bases between.